Below, 7 T cell receptor beta chains from the same sample are listed, as sequenced in a study of cytomegalovirus exposure and HLA in healthy donors. Primers included in the PCR were 60 Vbeta and 13 Jbeta primers. The method was immunoSEQ multiplex PCR; TCRdb's version includes in-frame clones alone and lacks a portion of them. The sample lists over 130,000 clones; 65% to 80% were seen once. Sequenced input: PBMCs. The receptors come from a young woman in good health and CMV-seronegative.

The chain couples TRBV2 to TRBJ2-7; TRBD2 is a possible D gene (5 bases). Trimming shortened V by 0 bases and J by 3 bases, and 12 bases separated the two germline ends. Per the germline V gene, CDR1 is SNHLY and CDR2 is FYNNEI. This CDR3 spans 15 amino acids. CDR3: CASSEAASWDYEQYF. DNA of the CDR3: TGTGCCAGCAGTGAAGCGGCTAGCTGGGACTACGAGCAGTACTTC.

The chain links TRBV5-1 to TRBJ2-5; maybe TRBD1 (6 bases). Per the germline V gene, CDR1 is SGHRS and CDR2 is YFSETQ. V lost 5 bases and J 4 bases, leaving 15 bases between the germline ends. The CDR3 contains 14 residues. DNA of the CDR3: TGCGCCAGCAGTAACACAGGGTTCGGAGAGACCCAGTACTTC. This sequence encodes CASSNTGFGETQYF.

V is TRBV28 and J is TRBJ2-2; D gene unclear. The length of the CDR3 is 13 residues. Germline loops: CDR1 MDHEN, CDR2 SYDVKM. V lost 2 bases and J 4 bases, leaving 5 bases between the germline ends. CDR3 protein: CASSLAGTGELFF. The CDR3 DNA follows: TGTGCCAGCAGTTTAGCCGGCACCGGGGAGCTGTTTTTT.

The chain has TRBV5-6 and TRBJ2-3; D may be TRBD2 (5 bases). This CDR3 spans 14 amino acids. Trimming pared 0 bases from V and 1 base from J, leaving 6 bases between. The germline V gene has CDR1 SGHDT and CDR2 YYEEEE. CDR3 region: CASSLEAGTDTQYF. CDR3 DNA sequence: TGTGCCAGCAGCTTGGAAGCGGGCACAGATACGCAGTATTTT.

The chain couples TRBV7-9 to TRBJ1-3, with 8 bases aligning to TRBD1. The V gene end was trimmed by 4 bases and the J gene end by 0 bases; junction bases not matched to a gene: 2. This CDR3 is built from 15 residues. Germline V lookup: CDR1 SEHNR, CDR2 FQNEAQ (reference sequence). CDR3: CASSSGTGSGNTIYF. In DNA, the CDR3 is TGTGCCAGCAGCTCCGGGACAGGCTCTGGAAACACCATATATTTT.

The genes are TRBV4-1 and TRBJ1-1, with no clear D. The length of the CDR3 is 21 residues. V gave up 4 bases and J gave up 1 base, with 31 bases separating them. CDR1 is MGHRA and CDR2 is YSYEKL in the germline V gene. CDR3 sequence: CASSPYLGAQPPRSQNTEAFF. The CDR3 region has the DNA TGCGCCAGCAGCCCCTATCTTGGAGCGCAACCCCCTAGAAGCCAGAACACTGAAGCTTTCTTT.

This chain connects TRBV5-6 to TRBJ2-5; 9 bases match TRBD1. CDR1 SGHDT and CDR2 YYEEEE come from the germline V gene. The J segment lost 7 bases and the V segment lost 4 bases, leaving 14 bases of the junction unmatched. The CDR3 has 16 amino acids. The CDR3 coding sequence is TGTGCCAGCAGCCTCCTATGGACAGGGGATTCGGGGACCCAGTACTTC. The encoded protein is CASSLLWTGDSGTQYF.